The subject of this entry is one TCR beta chain. The sample belongs to a study of cytomegalovirus exposure and HLA in healthy donors. This PCR relied on a set of 60 Vbeta primers and 13 Jbeta primers. Some clones are missing from TCRdb's copy, which holds only in-frame ones; the method was immunoSEQ multiplex PCR. The sample consists of 120,000 to 150,000 clones, around 80% of them appearing once. V gave up 4 bases and J gave up 4 bases, with 23 bases separating them. CDR1 and CDR2 (germline): SGHRS, YFSETQ. CDR3 size: 17 residues. This sequence originates from a man aged 35 to 55 in good health and CMV-seropositive. The V call is TRBV5-1, the J call TRBJ2-5; TRBD2 is a possible D gene (5 bases). The sample comprised PBMCs. The chain's CDR3 is CASSPPTGLQSGETQYF. CDR3 bases: TGCGCCAGCAGCCCGCCGACCGGGCTTCAAAGCGGAGAGACCCAGTACTTC.